This T cell receptor (beta chain) is from a study of blood T cell repertoires in COVID-19. Across the whole study: The United States, Italy and Spain supplied acute and convalescent COVID-19 samples. PBMCs, B-cell-depleted T cells, or T cells provided the cDNA or gDNA that made up the material.

Data came from immunoSEQ multiplex PCR; TCRdb stores just in-frame clones and leaves some out. The sample shows about 59,000 clones, 73% of them seen only once. Germline values: CDR1 LGHDT, CDR2 YNNKEL (reference sequence). V shed 5 bases, J shed 4 bases, and the junction held 9 bases outside the gene matches. This CDR3 has 17 amino acids. The TCR comes from a woman in her fifties or sixties with active or convalescent COVID-19. Sequencing was carried out using peripheral blood. The chain joins TRBV3-1 (or the pseudogene TRBV3-2) to TRBJ2-1; 12 bases line up with TRBD2. The CDR3 loop is CASSSGLAGGMYNEQFF. Written as DNA, the CDR3 is TGTGCCAGCAGCTCGGGACTAGCGGGTGGTATGTACAATGAGCAGTTCTTC.